This T cell receptor (beta chain) was captured in a study of shared clonotypes between healthy human individuals. It was CD45RO-negative cells, positively selected for CCR7, that made up naive CD8 cells, with terminally differentiated effector memory CD45RA+ cells excluded. This was a deep-level run. The protocol was immunoSEQ multiplex PCR, while the TCRdb copy is restricted to in-frame clones and leaves out a portion. The sample consists of around 1.9 million clones, about 93% of them appearing once. This CDR3 comprises 15 residues. The germline V gene has CDR1 LNHDA and CDR2 SQIVND (reference sequence). The V and J ends lost 6 bases and 5 bases, in that order; junction bases with no gene match: 8.

This TCR derives from a man aged 18 to 29 in good health. Some clones in this sample may be carry-over from other donors' samples. Sample: naive CD8+ T cells from PBMCs. The V call is TRBV19, the J call TRBJ1-5; 9 bases map to TRBD1. The CDR3 here is CASSASDRGDQPQHF. The CDR3 DNA is TGTGCCAGTAGCGCCTCGGACAGGGGAGATCAGCCCCAGCATTTT.